The 21 T cell receptor beta chains in this list originate from one sample, sequenced in a study of CD8+CD57+ T cells in acquired aplastic anemia. Genomic DNA acted as the template from which TCR beta VDJ combination and CDR3 sequence profiling were carried out. Each CDR3 protein is one row after TCRdb ran MiXCR on the reads. The sample holds some 200,000 distinct CDR3 sequences, over 55% seen once. The sample comprised sorted CD4+, CD8+, or CD8+CD57+ T cells (not recorded which) from PBMCs. The receptors derive from a human donor in good health.

The chain combines TRBV10-2 with TRBJ2-1; 7 bases align to TRBD2. V lost 5 bases and J lost 4; bases outside the gene matches: 8. The CDR3 extends over 15 amino acids. Per the germline V gene, CDR1 is WSHSY and CDR2 is SAAADI. CDR3 in DNA: TGCGCCAGCAGTAACCGGGACTACACATACAATGAGCAGTTCTTC. The encoded protein is CASSNRDYTYNEQFF.

This clonotype was recorded a few times. A much larger clone sits a single nucleotide away, making a read error possible. The rearrangement uses TRBV12-3 or TRBV12-4 and TRBJ1-3, with D perhaps TRBD1 (6 bases). The CDR3 spans 14 residues. The DNA for the CDR3 is TGTGGTTGGCTCAACAGGGAGGCTGGAAACACCATATATTTT. Translation: CGWLNREAGNTIYF.

The J gene is TRBJ1-6, the V gene TRBV11-2; possibly TRBD1 for D (6 bases). The CDR3 has 15 residues. Deletions cut 8 bases from V and 6 bases from J, with 17 bases between. Germline V gene data show CDR1 as SGHAT and CDR2 as FQNNGV. CDR3 in DNA: TGTGCCAGCGTCCCGGCCGGACAGAGTAATTCACCCCTCCACTTT. It codes for CASVPAGQSNSPLHF.

Points on this clonotype: A read error may produce the germline difference seen at one junction end. The chain carries TRBV25-1 and TRBJ1-4; perhaps TRBD1 as D (6 bases). The CDR3 contains 15 residues. Germline V CDR1 and CDR2: MGHDK, SYGVNS. The CDR3 nucleotides read TGTTCCAGCAGTTTCAGGACAGCAACTAATGAAAAACTGTTTTTT. It codes for CSSSFRTATNEKLFF.

The gene calls are TRBV20-1 and TRBJ2-1; D possibly matches TRBD1 or TRBD2 (5 bases each). Germline V gene lookup returns CDR1 DFQATT and CDR2 SNEGSKA (reference sequence). The CDR3 covers 16 residues. V lost 0 bases, J lost 8 bases, and 20 bases lay in between. CDR3 DNA sequence: TGCAGTGCTAGAGACGCAGGGACGGGCTTAACCTATGAGCAGTTCTTC. It codes for CSARDAGTGLTYEQFF.

This clonotype has at least ten counts. V usage is TRBV20-1 and J usage is TRBJ2-5, with D maybe TRBD2 (5 bases). The CDR3 covers 14 residues. The germline CDR1 and CDR2 sequences are DFQATT and SNEGSKA (reference sequence). Trimming removed 6 bases from V and 2 bases from J, with 16 bases in between. CDR3 protein: CSAPRRTPQETQYF. In DNA form, the CDR3 reads TGCAGTGCCCCTAGGAGGACGCCTCAAGAGACCCAGTACTTC.

This clonotype came up a few times. The chain employs TRBV7-9 and TRBJ2-5; tentative D call: TRBD1 (5 bases). Germline loops: CDR1 SEHNR, CDR2 FQNEAQ (reference sequence). V was pared by 6 bases and J by 4 bases, with 18 bases between. The CDR3 is 15 amino acids. This chain's CDR3 is CASSGWGLLGETQYF. CDR3 nucleotides: TGTGCCAGCAGTGGATGGGGCCTACTTGGAGAGACCCAGTACTTC.

V gene TRBV20-1 combines with J gene TRBJ2-5, with TRBD2 matching 12 bases. This CDR3 has 15 residues. V gave up 0 bases and J gave up 4 bases; unmatched junction bases: 3. Germline V CDR1 and CDR2: DFQATT, SNEGSKA (reference sequence). CDR3 coding DNA: TGCAGTGCTAGAGATCTAGCGGGAGGGGTAGAGACCCAGTACTTC. This encodes CSARDLAGGVETQYF.

This chain uses TRBV20-1 with TRBJ2-7; 10 bases align to TRBD2. CDR3 size: 14 residues. Trimming cost V 3 bases and J 5 bases; bases outside gene matches: 7. Germline CDR1 and CDR2: DFQATT and SNEGSKA (reference sequence). The CDR3 region is CSARGAGGWNEQYF. Here the CDR3 DNA reads TGCAGTGCTAGGGGAGCGGGGGGGTGGAACGAGCAGTACTTC.

This clonotype occurred many times. This sequence joins TRBV19 and TRBJ2-7; a weak D match, TRBD1 (6 bases). This CDR3 spans 14 amino acids. The V end was cut by 5 bases, the J end by 1 base, with 12 bases between. Germline CDR1 reads LNHDA; CDR2 reads SQIVND (reference sequence). In DNA, the CDR3 is TGTGCCAGTAGTGCCTATACAGGGTCCTACGAGCAGTACTTC. Encoded protein: CASSAYTGSYEQYF.

The chain carries TRBV20-1 and TRBJ2-1; 12 bases are a match to TRBD2. The better agreement between TRBJ2-7 and the DNA end casts doubt on the J call. The CDR3 runs to 14 residues. The germline V gene encodes CDR1 DFQATT and CDR2 SNEGSKA (reference sequence). The CDR3 loop reads CSARAPTSGGEQYF. The CDR3 nucleotides read TGCAGTGCTAGAGCCCCGACTAGCGGGGGCGAGCAGTACTTC.

V is TRBV20-1 and J is TRBJ2-1, with 12 bases identical to TRBD2. Germline assignment: CDR1 DFQATT and CDR2 SNEGSKA (reference sequence). The CDR3 is 14 amino acids. Unmatched junction bases numbered 0, after V lost 1 base and J lost 5 bases. For the CDR3, the DNA is TGCAGTGCTAGAGGACTAGCGGGGGACAATGAGCAGTTCTTC. This codes for CSARGLAGDNEQFF.

This clonotype was seen more than once but under ten times. This chain uses TRBV7-9 with TRBJ1-3; D ambiguous. The V end was cut by 5 bases, the J end by 0 bases, with 8 bases between. Germline V CDR1 and CDR2: SEHNR, FQNEAQ (reference sequence). The CDR3 loop spans 14 amino acids. CDR3 sequence (DNA): TGTGCCAGCAGCCCCCGGGGCTCTGGAAACACCATATATTTT. It translates to CASSPRGSGNTIYF.

This clonotype was seen ten or more times. The V gene is TRBV7-2, the J gene TRBJ2-7; no clear D. Trimming left V 5 bases short and J 3 bases short, with 14 bases between. The CDR3 extends over 14 amino acids. Germline V lookup: CDR1 SGHTA, CDR2 FQGNSA. CDR3 amino acids: CASSHMTVGYEQYF. CDR3 nucleotide sequence: TGTGCCAGCAGCCATATGACTGTCGGCTACGAGCAGTACTTC. The full variable domain, rest sourced from reference TRBV7-2 and TRBJ2-7, is GAGVSQSPSNKVTEKGKDVELRCDPISGHTALYWYRQSLGQGLEFLIYFQGNSAPDKSGLPSDRFSAERTGGSVSTLTIQRTQQEDSAVYLCASSHMTVGYEQYFGPGTRLTVT.

The rearrangement links TRBV7-9 to TRBJ1-2; D may be TRBD1 (6 bases). This CDR3 spans 14 amino acids. The germline V gene has CDR1 SEHNR and CDR2 FQNEAQ (reference sequence). Trimming removed 3 bases from V and 4 bases from J, with 12 bases in between. DNA for the CDR3: TGTGCCAGCAGCTTGGGGGCAGGGCCCTATGGCTACACCTTC. It codes for CASSLGAGPYGYTF. Looking up the rest from reference TRBV7-9 and TRBJ1-2 gives the full variable domain: DTGVSQNPRHKITKRGQNVTFRCDPISEHNRLYWYRQTLGQGPEFLTYFQNEAQLEKSRLLSDRFSAERPKGSFSTLEIQRTEQGDSAMYLCASSLGAGPYGYTFGSGTRLTVV.

The CDR3 protein is CSASQNGQGKGGYTF. Written as DNA, the CDR3 is TGCAGTGCTAGTCAAAATGGACAGGGAAAAGGTGGCTACACCTTC. The rearrangement uses TRBV20-1 and TRBJ1-2; 8 bases are a match to TRBD1. CDR3 length: 15 residues. From germline, CDR1 is DFQATT and CDR2 SNEGSKA (reference sequence). Losses at the gene ends were 3 bases for V and 7 bases for J; bases not matched to a gene: 13.

This clonotype occurred a few times. The rearrangement uses TRBV20-1 and TRBJ2-7, with D possibly TRBD1 on 6 matching bases. The germline V gene encodes CDR1 DFQATT and CDR2 SNEGSKA (reference sequence). Trimming took off 3 bases at V and 3 bases at J, with 9 bases between the two ends. The length of the CDR3 is 12 residues. CDR3 region: CSASTGFYEQYF. CDR3 nucleotides: TGCAGTGCTAGCACAGGGTTCTACGAGCAGTACTTC.

J is TRBJ1-1 and V is TRBV10-1; a weak D match, TRBD1 (5 bases). The length of the CDR3 is 16 residues. Germline V CDR1 and CDR2: WNHNN, SYGVQD (reference sequence). V lost 9 bases, J lost 5 bases, and 25 bases lay in between. CDR3 DNA sequence: TGCGCCAGTGTGAATTCGGGACTAGCGGGGAATACTGAAGCTTTCTTT. Residues: CASVNSGLAGNTEAFF.

The chain carries TRBV29-1 and TRBJ1-2; D is unresolved. The CDR3 totals 16 residues. Trimming removed 2 bases from V and 3 bases from J, with 19 bases in between. Germline CDR1 and CDR2: SQVTM and ANQGSEA. The CDR3 protein is CSVEKGNGEAYYGYTF. The CDR3 DNA reads as TGCAGCGTTGAAAAGGGCAACGGGGAGGCGTACTATGGCTACACCTTC.

The rearrangement uses TRBV9 and TRBJ1-5; tentative D call: TRBD1 (6 bases). V was pared by 2 bases and J by 3 bases, with 9 bases between. This CDR3 spans 14 amino acids. Germline V gene lookup returns CDR1 SGDLS and CDR2 YYNGEE. In DNA, the CDR3 is TGTGCCAGCAGCGTCGGACAGCCCAATCAGCCCCAGCATTTT. The encoded protein is CASSVGQPNQPQHF.

There are a few counts of this clonotype. The CDR3 DNA reads as TGTGCCACCAGCAGAGATCTGTCCAGCTCTGGAAACACCATATATTTT. Amino acids: CATSRDLSSSGNTIYF. J is TRBJ1-3 and V is TRBV15; D remains unclear. The CDR3 has 16 residues. Trimming removed 0 bases at V and 0 bases at J, with 9 bases between. The germline V gene encodes CDR1 LNHNV and CDR2 YYDKDF (reference sequence).